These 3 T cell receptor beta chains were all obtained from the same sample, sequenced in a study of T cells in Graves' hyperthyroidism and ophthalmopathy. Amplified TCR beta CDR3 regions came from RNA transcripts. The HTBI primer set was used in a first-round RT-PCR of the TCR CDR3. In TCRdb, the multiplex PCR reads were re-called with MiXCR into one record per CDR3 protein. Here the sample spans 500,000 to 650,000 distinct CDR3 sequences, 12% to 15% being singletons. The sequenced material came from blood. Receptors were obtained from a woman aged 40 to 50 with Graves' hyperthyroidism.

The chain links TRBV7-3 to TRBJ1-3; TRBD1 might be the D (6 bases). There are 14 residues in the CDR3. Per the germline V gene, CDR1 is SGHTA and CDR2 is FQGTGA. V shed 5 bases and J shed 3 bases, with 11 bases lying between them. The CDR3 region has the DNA TGTGCCAGCAGCCGTACGGACAGTGGAAACACCATATATTTT. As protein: CASSRTDSGNTIYF.

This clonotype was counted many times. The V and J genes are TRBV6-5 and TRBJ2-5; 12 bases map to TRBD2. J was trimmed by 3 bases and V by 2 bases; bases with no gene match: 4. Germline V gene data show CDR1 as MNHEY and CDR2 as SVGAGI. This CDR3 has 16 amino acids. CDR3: CASSYMPSGGEETQYF. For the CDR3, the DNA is TGTGCCAGCAGTTACATGCCTAGCGGGGGGGAAGAGACCCAGTACTTC.

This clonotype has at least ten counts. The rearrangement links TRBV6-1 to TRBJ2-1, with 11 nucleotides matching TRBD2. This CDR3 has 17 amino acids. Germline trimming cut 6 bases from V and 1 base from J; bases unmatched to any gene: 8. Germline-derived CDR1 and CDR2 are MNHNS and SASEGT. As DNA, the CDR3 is TGTGCCAGCAGGGGGACTAGCGGCACCGTATCCTACAATGAGCAGTTCTTC. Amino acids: CASRGTSGTVSYNEQFF.